This T cell receptor beta chain was recorded in a study of T cell responses to AZD1222 COVID-19 vaccine. V lost 2 bases and J lost 5; bases outside the gene matches: 5. This CDR3 has 15 amino acids. Germline assignment: CDR1 MNHNS and CDR2 SASEGT. Only in-frame clones appear in the TCRdb table, and some are missing; sequencing was by immunoSEQ multiplex PCR. The sample comprises roughly 96,000 clones, about nine tenths of which are singletons, and under 30% rests with the top ten. Sequenced here: peripheral blood, sampled on day 0 of AZD1222 vaccination. The receptor was derived from an adult in good health. The chain combines TRBV6-1 with TRBJ2-3; 9 bases align to TRBD1. CDR3 amino acids: CASSEYTGGRDTQYF. In nucleotides, the CDR3 is TGTGCCAGCAGTGAATATACAGGGGGCAGAGATACGCAGTATTTT.